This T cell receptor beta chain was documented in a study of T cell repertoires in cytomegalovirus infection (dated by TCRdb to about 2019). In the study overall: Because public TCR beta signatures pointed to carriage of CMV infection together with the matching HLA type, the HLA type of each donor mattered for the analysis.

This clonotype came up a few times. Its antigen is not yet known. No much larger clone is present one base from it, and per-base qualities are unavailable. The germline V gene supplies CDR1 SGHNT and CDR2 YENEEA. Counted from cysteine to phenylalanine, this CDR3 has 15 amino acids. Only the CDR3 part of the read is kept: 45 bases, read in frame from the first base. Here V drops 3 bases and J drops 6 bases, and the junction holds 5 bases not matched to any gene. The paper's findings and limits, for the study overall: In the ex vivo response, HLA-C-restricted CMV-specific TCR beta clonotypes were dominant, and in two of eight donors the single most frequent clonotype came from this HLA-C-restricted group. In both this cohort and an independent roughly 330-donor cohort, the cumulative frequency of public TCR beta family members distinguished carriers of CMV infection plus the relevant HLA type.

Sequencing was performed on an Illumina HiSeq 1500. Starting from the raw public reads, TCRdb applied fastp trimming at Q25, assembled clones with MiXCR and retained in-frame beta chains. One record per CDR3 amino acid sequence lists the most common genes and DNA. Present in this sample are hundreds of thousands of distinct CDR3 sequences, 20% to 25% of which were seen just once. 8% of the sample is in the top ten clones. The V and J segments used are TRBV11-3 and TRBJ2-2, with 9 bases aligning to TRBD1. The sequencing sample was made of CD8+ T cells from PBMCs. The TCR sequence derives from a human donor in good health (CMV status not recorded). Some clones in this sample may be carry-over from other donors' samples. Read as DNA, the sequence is TGTGCCAGCAGCTTCGACAGGGGGTTATCCGGGGAGCTGTTTTTT. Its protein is CASSFDRGLSGELFF.